This TCR beta chain was recovered during a study of blood T cells in healthy people across ages. Peripheral blood from each donor was collected in a volume of approximately 9.2 milliliters. Total RNA was extracted at no less than 6 micrograms per sample. For the second PCR, which ran for roughly 6 to 12 cycles, a sample-barcoded 5' primer and a J-beta primer mix were used. TCRdb re-called the 5' RACE reads with MiXCR, one entry per CDR3 protein. The sample has hundreds of thousands of distinct CDR3 sequences; nearly 60% are singletons. This clonotype was detected a few times. The antigen is not known. General observations from the study: From one million sequenced T cells, diversity estimates were lower bounds. A roughly linear fall in TCR beta diversity per million T cells was seen with increasing age.

The germline V gene encodes CDR1 DFQATT and CDR2 SNEGSKA (reference sequence). V was clipped by 3 bases and J by 4 bases; unmatched bases: 7. The CDR3 length is 15 residues. The clonotype comes from a man between 25 and 39 years old in good health. The chain has TRBV20-1 and TRBJ2-1, with 9 bases fitting TRBD2. Sequenced input: blood. CDR3: CSASVAGVGYNEQFF. Written as DNA, the CDR3 is TGCAGTGCTAGCGTAGCGGGGGTCGGGTACAATGAGCAGTTCTTC.